The rows below give T cell receptor beta chains drawn from one sample of a study of T cell responses to AZD1222 COVID-19 vaccine. TCRdb's table, derived via immunoSEQ multiplex PCR, lists solely in-frame clones and lacks some. The sample has under 140,000 clones, around 90% seen once. The material sequenced was peripheral blood, taken on day 0 of AZD1222 vaccination. The receptors originated from an adult in good health. The CDR3 runs from the conserved cysteine through the conserved F or W. Each record gives: D gene, clone size, V gene, CDR3 length, J gene, CDR3 DNA, CDR3 protein. A D gene is named only where the DNA matches it firmly. Size values are once, few and many counts, or a class for expanded clones, and some rows have none.

>.|.|TRBV5-1|14|TRBJ1-1
TGCGCCAGCAGCTTGGATTCCAGGGACACTGAAGCTTTCTTT
CASSLDSRDTEAFF
>.|.|TRBV25-1|15|TRBJ2-7
TGTGCCAGCAGTAAGGGGGGGACAGGTACATACGAGCAGTACTTC
CASSKGGTGTYEQYF
>.|.|TRBV30|11|TRBJ1-2
TGTGCCTGGAGTGTACGGTATGGCTACACCTTC
CAWSVRYGYTF
>.|.|TRBV10-2|15|TRBJ2-1
TGCGCCAGCGGGGGTGCAACTAGCTCCTACAATGAGCAGTTCTTC
CASGGATSSYNEQFF
>.|.|TRBV6-1|15|TRBJ1-3
TGTGCCAGCAGTGAAATTGGCACCTCTGGAAACACCATATATTTT
CASSEIGTSGNTIYF
>.|few|TRBV27|13|TRBJ1-1
TGTGCCAGCAGTTTTGCCAGCGGGTCTGAAGCTTTCTTT
CASSFASGSEAFF
>.|once|TRBV10-3|13|TRBJ1-5
TGTGCCATCGCAGCAGTGGCTCCTCAGCCCCAGCATTTT
CAIAAVAPQPQHF
>.|.|TRBV3-1/TRBV3-2|12|TRBJ2-3
TGTGCCAGCAGCAGACTGGCAGGAACGCAGTATTTT
CASSRLAGTQYF
>.|.|TRBV6-6|13|TRBJ2-7
TGTGCCAGCAGTTACGGGACACAGTACGAGCAGTACTTC
CASSYGTQYEQYF
>TRBD1|.|TRBV15|16|TRBJ2-7
TGTGCCACCAGCAGAGTGGGACAGGGGGGTAACCACGAGCAGTACTTC
CATSRVGQGGNHEQYF
>TRBD2|.|TRBV6-5|16|TRBJ2-3
TGTGCCAGCAGTTCGCGGACTAGCGGTAGCACAGATACGCAGTATTTT
CASSSRTSGSTDTQYF
>.|.|TRBV18|16|TRBJ1-1
TGTGCCAGCTCACCACAAAAAACCGGGATGAACACTGAAGCTTTCTTT
CASSPQKTGMNTEAFF
>.|.|TRBV3-1/TRBV3-2|13|TRBJ1-2
TGTGCCAGCAGCCAAGCCCTAAGCTATGGCTACACCTTC
CASSQALSYGYTF
>.|.|TRBV2|14|TRBJ1-1
TGTGCCAGCAGTGAAGGGGCCAGGGGCACTGAAGCTTTCTTT
CASSEGARGTEAFF
>TRBD1|.|TRBV3-1/TRBV3-2|13|TRBJ1-2
TGTGCCAGCAGCCCCGGGACAGGCTATGGCTACACCTTC
CASSPGTGYGYTF
>.|.|TRBV4-1|15|TRBJ1-6
TGCGCCAGCAGCCAAACCCGGGCCTCTAATTCACCCCTCCACTTT
CASSQTRASNSPLHF
>.|.|TRBV24-1|15|TRBJ2-6
TGTGCCACCAGTGATTCCCACTCTGGGGCCAACGTCCTGACTTTC
CATSDSHSGANVLTF
>.|.|TRBV2|13|TRBJ1-5
TGTGCCAGCAACGGGGACAATAATCAGCCCCAGCATTTT
CASNGDNNQPQHF
>.|.|TRBV11-3|17|TRBJ2-6
TGTGCCAGCAGCCCGGGACTCGGTAGAACTGGGGCCAACGTCCTGACTTTC
CASSPGLGRTGANVLTF
>.|.|TRBV11-2|15|TRBJ2-1
TGTGCCAGCAGCTTACCAGGACTATTGTCCAATGAGCAGTTCTTC
CASSLPGLLSNEQFF
>.|.|TRBV29-1|15|TRBJ2-2
TGCAGCGTTGAAGGGTGGGGGGTGGACACCGGGGAGCTGTTTTTT
CSVEGWGVDTGELFF
>TRBD1|once|TRBV10-2|15|TRBJ2-1
TGCGCCAGCAGTGAAATAGGACAGGGGTTGGACGAGCAGTTCTTC
CASSEIGQGLDEQFF
>TRBD1|once|TRBV4-1|20|TRBJ1-4
TGCGCCAGCAGCCAAGATGGGGGCAGGGGGCGAATTAGGACTAATGAAAAACTGTTTTTT
CASSQDGGRGRIRTNEKLFF
>TRBD1|.|TRBV19|12|TRBJ2-7
TGTGCCAGTAGTATTACAGGGGGCGAGCAGTACTTC
CASSITGGEQYF
>TRBD1|.|TRBV30|13|TRBJ1-2
TGTGCCTGGAGTGTTGGACAGGGTGGTGGCTACACCTTC
CAWSVGQGGGYTF
>.|once|TRBV6-6|13|TRBJ1-1
TGTGCCAGCAGTGGTGTGGGGAACACTGAAGCTTTCTTT
CASSGVGNTEAFF
>.|.|TRBV28|11|TRBJ1-1
TGTGCCAGCAGTCGAAACTTAGAAGCTTTCTTT
CASSRNLEAFF
>TRBD1|few|TRBV11-2|14|TRBJ1-1
TGTGCCAGCAGTCGACAGGGGATGAACACTGAAGCTTTCTTT
CASSRQGMNTEAFF
>.|.|TRBV24-1|15|TRBJ2-4
TGTGCCACCAGTGACACCACTCTAGCCAAAAACATTCAGTACTTC
CATSDTTLAKNIQYF
>TRBD2|.|TRBV11-3|16|TRBJ2-1
TGTGCCAGCAGCCAAAGACTAGCGGGAGATAGGAATGAGCAGTTCTTC
CASSQRLAGDRNEQFF
>TRBD2|.|TRBV2|15|TRBJ2-1
TGTGCCAGCAGCAGGACTAGCGGGAGTGGGAATGAGCAGTTCTTC
CASSRTSGSGNEQFF
>TRBD1|.|TRBV7-9|16|TRBJ1-4
TGTGCCAGCAGCGCAATGACAGGGATGGTCGGTGAAAAACTGTTTTTT
CASSAMTGMVGEKLFF
>.|.|TRBV9|13|TRBJ2-7
TGTGCCAGCAGCGTTGGGACCTCCTACGAGCAGTACTTC
CASSVGTSYEQYF
>TRBD1|.|TRBV2|12|TRBJ1-2
TGTGCCAGCAGTGAGACAGGGCATGGCTACACCTTC
CASSETGHGYTF
>.|.|TRBV7-9|15|TRBJ1-1
TGTGCCAGCAGATCACCTCAGGGAGAGGGCACTGAAGCTTTCTTT
CASRSPQGEGTEAFF
>.|.|TRBV6-5|15|TRBJ1-1
TGTGCCAGCAGCCCACTCGGGGGGAGGAACACTGAAGCTTTCTTT
CASSPLGGRNTEAFF
>.|.|TRBV9|14|TRBJ1-1
TGTGCCAGCAGCGCCGGGGTGACAAGCACTGAAGCTTTCTTT
CASSAGVTSTEAFF
>.|.|TRBV2|13|TRBJ2-3
TGTGCCAGCAGTGCCCTAGGTACAGATACGCAGTATTTT
CASSALGTDTQYF
>TRBD1|once|TRBV5-6|16|TRBJ1-6
TGTGCCAGCAGCTTGGGAATTGGACAGGGTGGATCACCCCTCCACTTT
CASSLGIGQGGSPLHF
>.|.|TRBV7-9|12|TRBJ2-2
TGTGCCAGCAGCTTCTTCAGCGGGGAGCTGTTTTTT
CASSFFSGELFF
>.|.|TRBV5-4|12|TRBJ2-7
TGTGCCAGCAGCTTGGTAGGTTACGAGCAGTACTTC
CASSLVGYEQYF
>TRBD2|.|TRBV7-6|15|TRBJ2-2
TGTGCCAGCAGCCCCGAGGCCGGGGGGACTGGGGAGCTGTTTTTT
CASSPEAGGTGELFF
>.|.|TRBV5-6|16|TRBJ2-1
TGTGCCAGCAGCTTGGCGGCGGGGAGCTCCTACAATGAGCAGTTCTTC
CASSLAAGSSYNEQFF
>.|.|TRBV7-9|12|TRBJ2-3
TGTGCCAGCAGCCCCCCCACAGATACGCAGTATTTT
CASSPPTDTQYF
>TRBD1|.|TRBV19|13|TRBJ1-3
TGTGCCAGCAGGACAGGGGTTGGAAACACCATATATTTT
CASRTGVGNTIYF
>.|.|TRBV11-2|12|TRBJ1-1
TGTGCCAGCAGCTTAGGGTCGGCTGAAGCTTTCTTT
CASSLGSAEAFF
>.|few|TRBV6-5|15|TRBJ2-7
TGTGCCAGCAGTTACGGACATCCAGGCTCCTACGAGCAGTACTTC
CASSYGHPGSYEQYF
>.|.|TRBV10-3|16|TRBJ2-7
TGTGCCATCAGTGAGTTGCAGGCGCCCAGCTCCTACGAGCAGTACTTC
CAISELQAPSSYEQYF
>TRBD1|.|TRBV5-6|16|TRBJ1-2
TGTGCCAGCAGCTGGACGGGACAGGGGGTAAACTATGGCTACACCTTC
CASSWTGQGVNYGYTF
>.|.|TRBV29-1|13|TRBJ1-2
TGCAGCGCGAGGGGGAGGGACCATCAAGGCTACACCTTC
CSARGRDHQGYTF
>.|.|TRBV5-1|12|TRBJ1-2
TGCGCCAGCACCAGGGGCAACTATGGCTACACCTTC
CASTRGNYGYTF
>.|.|TRBV5-1|14|TRBJ2-1
TGCGCCAGCAGCTTGAGCCCAATTAGCGATGAGCAGTTCTTC
CASSLSPISDEQFF
>.|.|TRBV19|17|TRBJ1-5
TGTGCCAGTACCGATAGATCGAACTCCGGGAGCAATCAGCCCCAGCATTTT
CASTDRSNSGSNQPQHF
>.|.|TRBV6-1|13|TRBJ1-1
TGTGCCAGCAGTGAACAACCGAACACTGAAGCTTTCTTT
CASSEQPNTEAFF
>TRBD1|.|TRBV4-1|17|TRBJ1-3
TGCGCCAGCAGCCGGCAGGGACAGATCAGCTCTGGAAACACCATATATTTT
CASSRQGQISSGNTIYF